This T cell receptor (beta chain) originates from a study of OX40 agonist ivuxolimab in advanced cancers. Whole-study context: Antecedent anti-PD-1, anti-PD-L1 or anti-CTLA-4 therapy was permissible, with approximately 44% having received some.

This clone occurred once. Its antigen is unidentified. Study findings and constraints: At 0.1-3.0 mg/kg, partial responders had clonal expansion among the lowest observed.

Clones were read by immunoSEQ multiplex PCR, and TCRdb kept only the in-frame ones, dropping some. The table has approximately 90,000 clones, around 82% seen once. Germline V CDR1 and CDR2: ENHRY, SYGVKD. V was pared by 7 bases and J by 2 bases, with 14 bases between. CDR3 length: 14 amino acids. The rearrangement uses TRBV10-3 and TRBJ1-2; TRBD1 is a possible D gene (5 bases). The input for sequencing was CD4+ or CD8+ T cells sorted from blood, taken in a trial of the OX40 agonist ivuxolimab. This TCR was recovered from an adult with an advanced solid tumor such as melanoma, head and neck, liver or kidney cancer. This CDR3 is CAIMGTGSNYGYTF. The DNA of the CDR3 is TGTGCCATCATGGGGACGGGGTCCAACTATGGCTACACCTTC.